These T cell receptor beta chains were read from a single sample in a study of OX40 agonist ivuxolimab in advanced cancers. The data were produced by immunoSEQ multiplex PCR, yet TCRdb's version contains in-frame clones alone and is incomplete. The top ten hold approximately 15% of the sample, which has about 27,000 clones, over 60% seen once. The input for sequencing was CD4+ or CD8+ T cells sorted from blood, taken in a trial of the OX40 agonist ivuxolimab. The receptors were sampled from an adult with an advanced solid tumor such as melanoma, head and neck, liver or kidney cancer. Both conserved end residues are part of each CDR3. D genes are given only for firm matches. The size field is filled for only some rows; it gives once, few, many or a size class.

D gene,V gene,J gene,clone size,CDR3 DNA,CDR3 protein
TRBD1,TRBV6-4,TRBJ1-1,once,TGTGCCAGCAGTGCCATGGGACAGGGGAACACTGAAGCTTTCTTT,CASSAMGQGNTEAFF
.,TRBV7-8,TRBJ1-2,.,TGTGCCAGCAGCTCTGGGGGGCAGGGAGACTATGGCTACACCTTC,CASSSGGQGDYGYTF
TRBD2,TRBV4-3,TRBJ2-7,.,TGCGCCAGCAGCCCCGGGACTAGCGGGGGCTCCGGGGGAGAGCAGTACTTC,CASSPGTSGGSGGEQYF
TRBD2,TRBV7-7,TRBJ2-5,.,TGTGCCAGCAGCTTAGTGGTCCTAGCGGGGGGGCCGGGGACCCAGTACTTC,CASSLVVLAGGPGTQYF
TRBD1,TRBV6-1,TRBJ2-7,.,TGTGCCAGCAGTGAATCCGACAGGGTCCCGAGCTACGAGCAGTACTTC,CASSESDRVPSYEQYF
.,TRBV11-2,TRBJ2-5,.,TGTGCCAGCAGCCGTGACAGGACGTCCTTTAGGGAGACCCAGTACTTC,CASSRDRTSFRETQYF
TRBD1,TRBV5-1,TRBJ1-2,.,TGCGCCAGCAGTTTGGGACAGCTGATTTATGGCTACACCTTC,CASSLGQLIYGYTF
TRBD1,TRBV5-4,TRBJ2-2,.,TGTGCCATTAGATCAGGGACAGGGGACACCGGGGAGCTGTTTTTT,CAIRSGTGDTGELFF
.,TRBV6-5,TRBJ2-7,.,TGTGCCAGCAGTTATGGTCCTGCCTCTTACGAGCAGTACTTC,CASSYGPASYEQYF
TRBD1,TRBV9,TRBJ2-2,.,TGTGCCAGCAGCTTCGTGACAGGGGACACCGGGGAGCTGTTTTTT,CASSFVTGDTGELFF
.,TRBV30,TRBJ2-4,.,TGTGCCTGGACACCGGGACGGGGAAACATTCAGTACTTC,CAWTPGRGNIQYF
TRBD1,TRBV27,TRBJ2-2,once,TGTGCCAGCACCTCCGGGGACAGGGTATTAACCGGGGAGCTGTTTTTT,CASTSGDRVLTGELFF
TRBD2,TRBV10-3,TRBJ2-7,.,TGTGCCATCAGGGGGACTAGCGGCGAGCAGTACTTC,CAIRGTSGEQYF
TRBD1,TRBV7-3,TRBJ1-5,once,TGTGCCAGCAGCTCTTACGTCGGACAGGGAGGGGGACAGCCCCAGCATTTT,CASSSYVGQGGGQPQHF
TRBD1,TRBV15,TRBJ2-2,.,TGTGCCACCAGGGACAGGGCAGTAGGCGGGGAGCTGTTTTTT,CATRDRAVGGELFF
.,TRBV2,TRBJ2-3,.,TGTGCCAGCAGTGAAAGGGTGAGAAGCACAGATACGCAGTATTTT,CASSERVRSTDTQYF
.,TRBV18,TRBJ2-3,few,TGTGCCAGCTCACTTTCGGAGGGGGATACGCAGTATTTT,CASSLSEGDTQYF
TRBD2,TRBV4-2,TRBJ2-3,.,TGTGCCAGCAGCCAAGTACTAGCGGGGGGGCCGACAGATACGCAGTATTTT,CASSQVLAGGPTDTQYF
.,TRBV6-5,TRBJ2-7,.,TGTGCCAGCAGATTCGGACGGGGGCCGGCCTACGAGCAGTACTTC,CASRFGRGPAYEQYF
.,TRBV18,TRBJ1-1,.,TGTGCCAGCTCATCTGAAGCAGGGGTTAGGACTGAAGCTTTCTTT,CASSSEAGVRTEAFF
.,TRBV7-9,TRBJ1-4,.,TGTGCCAGCAGCTTAGCAGCAAAACTGTTTTTT,CASSLAAKLFF
.,TRBV6-1,TRBJ1-1,medium-sized,TGTGCCAGCAGTGTAAACGGCCCGAACACTGAAGCTTTCTTT,CASSVNGPNTEAFF
TRBD1,TRBV12-5,TRBJ1-4,.,TGTGCTAGTGGTCCTTCAGGGGGCGCGGGTGAAAAACTGTTTTTT,CASGPSGGAGEKLFF
TRBD1,TRBV4-3,TRBJ2-7,.,TGCGCCAGCAGCCGGGACACAGGGGAAAGGAGCGAGCAGTACTTC,CASSRDTGERSEQYF
.,TRBV6-5,TRBJ1-6,.,TGTGCCAGCAGCCCCCGTCAGTCGCGTTCACCCCTCCACTTT,CASSPRQSRSPLHF
TRBD2,TRBV6-1,TRBJ2-3,.,TGTGCCAGCAGTGGACTAGCGGGGGCTTCTAGCACAGATACACAGTATTTT,CASSGLAGASSTDTQYF
.,TRBV7-9,TRBJ1-3,.,TGTGCCAGCAGCTCACCCCCTGGAAACACCATATATTTT,CASSSPPGNTIYF
TRBD1,TRBV5-6,TRBJ1-4,.,TGTGCCAGCAGCTCGGGGACAGGGGCAACTAATGAAAAACTGTTTTTT,CASSSGTGATNEKLFF
.,TRBV14,TRBJ2-1,.,TGTGCCAGCAGCCCTTCGACGGCAGGGGAGCAGTTCTTC,CASSPSTAGEQFF
.,TRBV7-6,TRBJ1-2,.,TGTGCCAGCAGCTCTTCGGGACTGGGGGACTATGGCTACACCTTC,CASSSSGLGDYGYTF
TRBD2,TRBV5-1,TRBJ2-3,.,TGCGCCAGCGCCCTCCCTAGCGGGGGTGGAGAGGATACGCAGTATTTT,CASALPSGGGEDTQYF
TRBD1,TRBV7-2,TRBJ1-5,.,TGTGCCAGCAGCCTAGGACAGGGGGCGATCAATCAGCCCCAGCATTTT,CASSLGQGAINQPQHF
TRBD2,TRBV2,TRBJ2-5,once,TGTGCCAGCAGTGAGGGCGGGGGGCGTGAGACCCAGTACTTC,CASSEGGGRETQYF
.,TRBV5-4,TRBJ2-2,few,TGTGCCAGCAGATCCCGGACAGACGCCAACACCGGGGAGCTGTTTTTT,CASRSRTDANTGELFF
.,TRBV30,TRBJ2-7,.,TGTGCCTGGAGCCCCACCACAGGCCTGACCTACGAGCAGTACTTC,CAWSPTTGLTYEQYF
TRBD2,TRBV19,TRBJ2-7,.,TGTGCCAGTAGTATTCTAGCGGGGGACTACGAGCAGTACTTC,CASSILAGDYEQYF
TRBD2,TRBV4-1,TRBJ2-5,.,TGCGCCAGCAGCCGAGGACTAGCGGGGGCGGAGACCCAGTACTTC,CASSRGLAGAETQYF
.,TRBV5-6,TRBJ2-3,.,TGTGCCAGCAGCGCCCTACTCACCCGGGTTCCAGATACGCAGTATTTT,CASSALLTRVPDTQYF
.,TRBV2,TRBJ1-5,.,TGTGCCAGCAGCGACACAGATCAGCCCCAGCATTTT,CASSDTDQPQHF
TRBD1,TRBV7-9,TRBJ1-2,few,TGTGCCAGCAGCCCATCTCGGGGACAGACAAACTATGGCTACACCTTC,CASSPSRGQTNYGYTF
.,TRBV7-6,TRBJ1-6,few,TGTGCCAGCAGCTCTCAGACAGCCGATAATTCACCCCTCCACTTT,CASSSQTADNSPLHF
.,TRBV5-1,TRBJ1-2,few,TGCGCCAGCAGCGACCACCGGGACACCTATGGCTACACCTTC,CASSDHRDTYGYTF
.,TRBV18,TRBJ1-2,.,TGTGCCAGCTCACCTACAGGGACGGGCTATGGCTACACCTTC,CASSPTGTGYGYTF
.,TRBV6-5,TRBJ2-7,.,TGTGCCAGCAGTTACAACACAGGGCCCTACGAGCAGTACTTC,CASSYNTGPYEQYF
TRBD1,TRBV2,TRBJ1-2,once,TGTGCCAGCAGTCCGGGACAGATCTATGGCTACACCTTC,CASSPGQIYGYTF
TRBD2,TRBV18,TRBJ2-7,.,TGTGCCAGCTCACCATCCGGGACTAGCCGATACGAGCAGTACTTC,CASSPSGTSRYEQYF
.,TRBV21-1,TRBJ2-7,.,TGTGCCAGCAGCTCTCCCAGGGGGCCAGCACTCTACGAGCAGTACTTC,CASSSPRGPALYEQYF
.,TRBV5-4,TRBJ2-3,.,TGTGCCAGCAGCAGCCGAGTCCAGGGGGGGGGCACAGATACGCAGTATTTT,CASSSRVQGGGTDTQYF
.,TRBV5-6,TRBJ2-1,.,TGTGCCAGCAGCTTGGCCTGGGACGGGAACTACAATGAGCAGTTCTTC,CASSLAWDGNYNEQFF
TRBD1,TRBV27,TRBJ1-1,.,TGTGCCAGCATTAGGTCAGGGGGCCTTGTTACTGAAGCTTTCTTT,CASIRSGGLVTEAFF
.,TRBV4-1,TRBJ1-2,once,TGCGCCAGCAGCCAAGCCCAGGCTGGTGGCTACACCTTC,CASSQAQAGGYTF
.,TRBV6-5,TRBJ1-2,.,TGTGCCAGCAGTCCACAGGGCATCGCCAACTATGGCTACACCTTC,CASSPQGIANYGYTF
.,TRBV9,TRBJ1-6,.,TGTGCCAGCAGCACCAGGGATTCACCCCTCCACTTT,CASSTRDSPLHF
.,TRBV4-2,TRBJ2-3,few,TGTGCCAGCAGCCAAGAAGGGCAACCCACAGATACGCAGTATTTT,CASSQEGQPTDTQYF
.,TRBV14,TRBJ2-3,.,TGTGCCACCCGGAGAAGTGGGGGGGCAGCAGATACGCAGTATTTT,CATRRSGGAADTQYF
TRBD1,TRBV6-1,TRBJ1-1,.,TGTGCCAGCAGTCAGGACAGGGTGGGTGAAGCTTTCTTT,CASSQDRVGEAFF
.,TRBV30,TRBJ1-6,once,TGTGCCTGGACTCAGAGGCCCTATAATTCACCCCTCCACTTT,CAWTQRPYNSPLHF
.,TRBV19,TRBJ1-3,.,TGTGCCAGTAGGCCCCAATCCGACTCTGGAAACACCATATATTTT,CASRPQSDSGNTIYF